This TCR beta chain was captured by sequencing in a study of blood T cells in healthy people across ages. With a J-beta primer mix and a sample-barcoded 5' primer, a second PCR ran about 6 to 11 cycles. TCRdb re-analysed the 5' RACE reads in MiXCR, keeping a single row per CDR3 protein. The table records about 590,000 distinct CDR3 sequences, approximately 30% of them present only once. This clonotype has only a few counts. Trimming cost V 2 bases and J 4 bases, with 8 bases left between them. The CDR3 loop spans 13 amino acids. Germline V gene sequence: CDR1 SEHNR, CDR2 FQNEAQ (reference sequence). The receptor's source is a woman older than 75 in good health. Sequencing was performed on blood. The rearrangement uses TRBV7-9 and TRBJ1-1, with no clear D. CDR3 sequence (DNA): TGTGCCAGCAGCTTATCGGTAGGCACTGAAGCTTTCTTT. It encodes CASSLSVGTEAFF.